The 13 T cell receptor beta chains reported below all come from one sample, sequenced in a study of breast tumors, draining lymph nodes, adjacent tissues (dated by TCRdb to the mid-2010s). The library was built by means of multiplex PCR. The sequencing machine was an Illumina HiSeq 2000. TCRdb passed the public sequencing reads through fastp at Q25 and MiXCR, retaining productive beta sequences. Each entry merges the rows of one CDR3 protein and shows their most common DNA and genes. This sample gives 70,000 to 85,000 distinct CDR3 sequences in total; under 25% of them show up just once. The leading ten clones occupy about 2.5% of the sample. The axillary draining lymph nodes of breast cancer patients were the source of the lymph node samples. Sequenced input: axillary lymph node tissue. These receptors were taken from a female donor with breast cancer. Some clones in this sample may be carry-over from other donors' samples.

This clonotype was counted at least ten times. This chain joins TRBV2 and TRBJ2-5, with D perhaps given as TRBD1 or TRBD2 (5 bases each). V gave up 4 bases and J gave up 2 bases, with 11 bases separating them. CDR3 length: 14 amino acids. Germline lookup yields CDR1 SNHLY and CDR2 FYNNEI. This CDR3 reads CASSAGTLQETQYF. CDR3 DNA sequence: TGTGCCAGCAGTGCCGGGACCCTGCAAGAGACCCAGTACTTC.

The chain uses TRBV6-1 and TRBJ1-5; maybe TRBD1 (5 bases). Between the trimmed V and J ends, which lost 1 base and 7 bases, there was a span of 11 bases. The CDR3 extends over 14 amino acids. The V gene's germline CDR1 is MNHNS and CDR2 SASEGT. As DNA, the CDR3 is TGTGCCAGCAGTGAAGTGGGGGGTGGGCAGCCCCAGCATTTT. Translation gives CASSEVGGGQPQHF.

Notes on this clonotype: This CDR3 is missing its conserved last phenylalanine or tryptophan, likely due to a read error. This chain uses TRBV7-3 with TRBJ2-5; possibly TRBD2 for D (6 bases). Germline V gene data show CDR1 as SGHTA and CDR2 as FQGTGA. This CDR3 contains 15 residues. The CDR3: CTSSLPGDYQETQYL. The CDR3 DNA reads as TGTACCAGCAGCTTACCGGGGGACTACCAAGAGACCCAGTACTTG.

Remarks on this clonotype: A read error may explain this, as a much larger clone is one base away. The CDR3 protein is CAGTSGSHNEQFF. CDR3 nucleotides: TGTGCCGGCACTAGCGGCTCCCACAATGAGCAGTTCTTC. The chain links TRBV2 to TRBJ2-1, with 8 positions matching TRBD2. Germline V lookup: CDR1 SNHLY, CDR2 FYNNEI. The CDR3 has 13 amino acids.

This clonotype was detected ten times or more. The CDR3 spells CASSPQELGEQFF. CDR3 in DNA: TGTGCCAGCAGCCCACAGGAACTCGGTGAGCAGTTCTTC. The chain is built from TRBV14 and TRBJ2-1; tentatively, D is TRBD1 (5 bases). Germline lookup yields CDR1 SGHDN and CDR2 FVKESK. The CDR3 length is 13 residues. Deletions cut 4 bases from V and 9 bases from J, with 13 bases between.

This clonotype was counted ten times or more. The V gene is TRBV5-1, the J gene TRBJ2-3, with 7 nucleotides matching TRBD2. The CDR3 totals 16 residues. CDR1 is SGHRS, CDR2 YFSETQ, per germline. J lost 0 bases, V lost 0 bases, and 4 bases had no gene match. The CDR3: CASSLVSGLSTDTQYF. As DNA, the CDR3 is TGCGCCAGCAGCTTGGTTAGCGGGCTAAGCACAGATACGCAGTATTTT.

In its sample, this clonotype was seen a few times. This may be a read error, as it is one base from a much larger clone. V usage is TRBV4-1 and J usage is TRBJ2-7; D perhaps matches TRBD2 (5 bases). The CDR3 runs to 15 residues. CDR1 and CDR2 (germline): MGHRA, YSYEKL. Trimming took off 0 bases at V and 2 bases at J, with 11 bases between the two ends. CDR3 sequence: CASSQDRAGAYEQYF. The DNA for the CDR3 is TGCGCCAGCAGCCAAGATAGGGCGGGCGCCTACGAGCAGTACTTC.

At least ten counts were recorded for this clonotype. This chain uses TRBV20-1 with TRBJ1-4; D remains unclear. The V end lost 1 base, the J end lost 8 bases, and 11 bases lay between the germline ends. The CDR3 totals 13 residues. The germline V gene encodes CDR1 DFQATT and CDR2 SNEGSKA (reference sequence). The CDR3 here is CSARVRVGEKLFF. The CDR3 DNA reads as TGCAGTGCTAGAGTGAGGGTGGGAGAAAAACTGTTTTTT.

This clonotype has a count of ten or more. The gene calls are TRBV20-1 and TRBJ2-7, with 8 nucleotides matching TRBD2. CDR1 is DFQATT, CDR2 SNEGSKA, per germline (reference sequence). J was trimmed by 2 bases and V by 5 bases; bases with no gene match: 11. CDR3 length: 15 residues. The CDR3 region has the DNA TGCAGTGCTGAGCCGACTAGCGCAATGACCTACGAGCAGTACTTC. Translation: CSAEPTSAMTYEQYF.

The sample holds many counts of this clonotype. CDR3 amino acids: CASRPNYGYTF. The CDR3 DNA sequence: TGTGCCAGCAGGCCTAACTATGGCTACACCTTC. V gene TRBV28 combines with J gene TRBJ1-2, with D unclear. With 6 bases removed from V and 0 bases from J, the gap between germline ends came to 2 bases. The V gene's germline CDR1 is MDHEN and CDR2 SYDVKM. This CDR3 is built from 11 residues.

This clonotype has a count of ten or more. This sequence joins TRBV5-4 and TRBJ2-2, with TRBD2 identical over 11 bases. After removal of 5 bases from V and 3 bases from J, the junction contained 3 bases not matched to a gene. Per the germline V gene, CDR1 is SGHNT and CDR2 is YYREEE (reference sequence). The CDR3 is 15 amino acids. The CDR3 region is CASSTSGSYTGELFF. CDR3 nucleotides: TGTGCCAGCAGTACTAGCGGGAGCTACACCGGGGAGCTGTTTTTT.

A word on this clonotype: Being one base from a much bigger clone, this may be a read error. The CDR3 reads CASSLLAGASEQFF. CDR3 sequence (DNA): TGTGCCAGCAGCTTACTAGCGGGAGCATCCGAGCAGTTCTTC. The chain joins TRBV6-2 or TRBV6-3 to TRBJ2-1; 11 nucleotides line up with TRBD2. Trimming cost V 6 bases and J 10 bases; bases outside gene matches: 8. The CDR3 length is 14 residues. Germline lookup yields CDR1 MNHEY and CDR2 SVGEGT.

This clonotype was picked up many times. This sequence joins TRBV19 and TRBJ1-5; D possibly corresponds to TRBD1 (6 bases). Germline V CDR1 and CDR2: LNHDA, SQIVND (reference sequence). This CDR3 comprises 12 residues. V lost 5 bases, J lost 11 bases, and 13 bases lay in between. CDR3: CASSATGRAQHF. The CDR3 nucleotides read TGTGCCAGTAGTGCCACAGGGCGGGCCCAGCATTTT.